This record looks at one T cell receptor (beta chain) sequence and its context. The data are from a study of CD8 T cells in ankylosing spondylitis. One entry per CDR3 protein, called by TCRdb with MiXCR from the 5' RACE reads. The sample lists about 250,000 distinct CDR3 sequences; roughly 32% were seen once. Germline-derived CDR1 and CDR2 are DFQATT and SNEGSKA (reference sequence). This CDR3 has 16 residues. Trimming cost V 3 bases and J 6 bases, with 24 bases left between them. The sequencing input was blood, either unsorted or a sorted T cell fraction (not recorded which). This TCR was recovered from a male donor with ankylosing spondylitis or in good health (not recorded which). The V and J genes are TRBV20-1 and TRBJ2-7; D is tentatively TRBD1 or TRBD2 (6 bases each). The CDR3 loop is CSASSFRGPLLGEQYF. The CDR3 DNA sequence: TGCAGTGCTAGTTCCTTTCGGGGGCCCCTCCTAGGCGAGCAGTACTTC.